These 3 T cell receptor beta chains came from one sample sequenced in a study of blood T cell repertoires in COVID-19. Some clones are missing from TCRdb's copy, which holds only in-frame ones; the method was immunoSEQ multiplex PCR. The data contain some 200,000 clones, 86% of them singletons. What was sequenced was peripheral blood. These receptor sequences come from a man at least 80 years old with acute or convalescent COVID-19.

V usage is TRBV5-1 and J usage is TRBJ2-5, with TRBD2 matching 7 bases. Germline V lookup: CDR1 SGHRS, CDR2 YFSETQ. The V segment lost 4 bases and the J segment 3 bases; nucleotides outside the gene matches: 6. CDR3 length: 14 residues. CDR3 sequence: CASSPLSGKETQYF. CDR3 DNA: TGCGCCAGCAGCCCCCTGAGCGGGAAAGAGACCCAGTACTTC.

The chain joins TRBV5-1 to TRBJ1-4, with TRBD1 identical over 8 bases. V trimming: 5 bases; J trimming: 3 bases; junction bases outside the gene matches: 9. Looked up from germline, CDR1 is SGHRS and CDR2 is YFSETQ. The CDR3 consists of 16 residues. CDR3 loop: CASSLTDRGSNEKLFF. CDR3 nucleotide sequence: TGCGCCAGCAGTCTCACCGACAGGGGATCTAATGAAAAACTGTTTTTT.

This rearrangement joins TRBV27 to TRBJ2-1; 10 nucleotides match TRBD2. Germline V gene sequence: CDR1 MNHEY, CDR2 SMNVEV (reference sequence). The length of the CDR3 is 17 residues. J gave up 1 base and V 6 bases, and 9 bases lay outside the gene matches. The DNA for the CDR3 is TGTGCCAGCAGACTAGACGAGCGGGAGGGGTCCTACAATGAGCAGTTCTTC. Its protein is CASRLDEREGSYNEQFF.